The clone carrying this T cell receptor delta chain was counted a few times. The amino acid sequence in TCRdb belongs to a much larger clone and departs from this DNA's translation at residue 8, likely a sequencing read error; the sequence shown is translated from the DNA. Vgamma9/Vdelta2+ and Vdelta2-negative gammadelta T cells were flow-sorted from PBMC for bulk sequencing. TCRdb re-called clones from the multiplex PCR reads using CATT. The sample carries approximately 90,000 delta-chain clones, roughly 0.9% recorded once. This entry belongs to a study of γδ T cells in repeated Plasmodium falciparum infection. The CDR3 runs 13 residues. Germline V lookup: CDR1 TSWWSYY, CDR2 QGS. The V and J ends lost 5 bases and 3 bases respectively, with 10 bases between them.

The rearrangement links TRDV1 to TRDJ1; TRDD2 might be the D (5 bases). The material sequenced was gamma-delta T cells from blood. The TCR sequence derives from a pool of human donors (malaria-infected and uninfected, not separated). CDR3: CALGSPFADKLIF. In DNA, the CDR3 is TGTGCTCTTGGGTCCCCCTTCGCCGATAAACTCATCTTT.